This TCR beta chain was found in a study of tumor-infiltrating lymphocytes in primary liver carcinoma. The blood RNA (from unsorted whole blood) was obtained, and germline DNA was also extracted. At sampling, these chronic HBV carriers had received no treatment. From 450 to 600 ng total RNA, TCR beta cDNA was generated with a primer in the constant region. Investigators got TCR beta libraries out of three nested multiplex PCR rounds, done with slightly modified ARM-PCR. Two initial PCR rounds of approximately 10 cycles each paired TRBV1-TRBV30 forward primers with a C-beta reverse primer. TCRdb re-called the multiplex PCR reads through MiXCR, storing one row per CDR3 protein. Of fewer than 400,000 distinct CDR3 sequences in the sample, about 62% were seen once. This clonotype has just one count. The germline V gene encodes CDR1 LNHDA and CDR2 SQIVND (reference sequence). CDR3 length: 12 residues. V was shortened by 9 bases and J by 1 base, with 9 bases between the two germline ends.

The rearrangement joins TRBV19 to TRBJ1-1, with D uncertain. This clonotype was sampled from a middle-aged man with primary liver carcinoma and hepatitis B virus infection. Sample: peripheral blood. DNA for the CDR3: TGTGCCAGCCAGACGGGGAACACTGAAGCTTTCTTT. It codes for CASQTGNTEAFF.